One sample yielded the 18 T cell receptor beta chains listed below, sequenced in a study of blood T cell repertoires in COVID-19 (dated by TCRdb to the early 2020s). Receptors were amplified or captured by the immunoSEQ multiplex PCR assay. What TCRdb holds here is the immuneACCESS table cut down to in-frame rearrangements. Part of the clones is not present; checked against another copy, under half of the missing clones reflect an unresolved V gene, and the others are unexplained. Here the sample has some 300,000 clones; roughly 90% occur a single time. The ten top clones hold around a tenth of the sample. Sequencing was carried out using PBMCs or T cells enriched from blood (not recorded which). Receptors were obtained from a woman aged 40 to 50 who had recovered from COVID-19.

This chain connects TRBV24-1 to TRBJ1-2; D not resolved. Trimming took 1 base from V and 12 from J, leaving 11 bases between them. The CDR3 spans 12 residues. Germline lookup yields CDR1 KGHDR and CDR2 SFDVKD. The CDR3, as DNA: TGTGCCACCAGTGATTTTAGCCAACATGACACCTTC. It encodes CATSDFSQHDTF.

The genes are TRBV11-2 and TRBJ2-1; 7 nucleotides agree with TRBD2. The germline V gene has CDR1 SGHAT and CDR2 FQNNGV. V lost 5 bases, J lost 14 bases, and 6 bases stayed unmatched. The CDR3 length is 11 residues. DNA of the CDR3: TGTGCCAGCAGCCCCGGGACTACGGAGTTCTTC. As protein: CASSPGTTEFF.

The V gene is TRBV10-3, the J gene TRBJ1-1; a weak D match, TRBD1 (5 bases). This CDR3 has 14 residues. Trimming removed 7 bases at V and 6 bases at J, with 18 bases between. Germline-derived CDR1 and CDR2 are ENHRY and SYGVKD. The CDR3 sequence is CAIIFTAGRPEAFF. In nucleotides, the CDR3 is TGTGCCATCATTTTCACTGCAGGGAGGCCTGAAGCTTTCTTT.

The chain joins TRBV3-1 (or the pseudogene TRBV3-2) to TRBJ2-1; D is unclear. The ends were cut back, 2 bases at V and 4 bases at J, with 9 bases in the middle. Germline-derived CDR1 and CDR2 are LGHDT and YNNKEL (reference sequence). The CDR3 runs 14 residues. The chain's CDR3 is CASSQWANYNEQFF. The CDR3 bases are TGTGCCAGCAGCCAATGGGCCAATTACAATGAGCAGTTCTTC.

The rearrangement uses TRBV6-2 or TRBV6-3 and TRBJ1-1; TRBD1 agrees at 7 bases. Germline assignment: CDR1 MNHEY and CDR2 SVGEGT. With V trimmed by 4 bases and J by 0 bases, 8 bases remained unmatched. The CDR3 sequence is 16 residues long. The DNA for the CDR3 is TGTGCCAGCAGTTCAGACGACAGGGATGTGAACACTGAAGCTTTCTTT. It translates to CASSSDDRDVNTEAFF.

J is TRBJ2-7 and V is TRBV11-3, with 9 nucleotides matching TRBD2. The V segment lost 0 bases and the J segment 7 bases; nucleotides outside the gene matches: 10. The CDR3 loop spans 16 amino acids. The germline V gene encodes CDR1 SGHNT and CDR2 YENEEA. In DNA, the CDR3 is TGTGCCAGCAGCTTAGATAGCGGGGGCGTCCCGAAGGAGCAGTACTTC. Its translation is CASSLDSGGVPKEQYF.

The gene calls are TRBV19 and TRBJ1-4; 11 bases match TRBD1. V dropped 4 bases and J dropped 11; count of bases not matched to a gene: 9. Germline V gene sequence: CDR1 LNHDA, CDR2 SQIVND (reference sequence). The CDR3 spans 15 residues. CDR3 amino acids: CASSTSGQGVWKLFF. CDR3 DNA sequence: TGTGCCAGTAGTACCTCGGGACAGGGGGTATGGAAACTGTTTTTT.

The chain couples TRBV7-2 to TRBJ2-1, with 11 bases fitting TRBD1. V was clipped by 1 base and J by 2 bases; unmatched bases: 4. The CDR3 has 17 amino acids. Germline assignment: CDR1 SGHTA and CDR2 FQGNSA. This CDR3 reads CASSLVGTGGAYNEQFF. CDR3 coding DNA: TGTGCCAGCAGCTTAGTGGGGACAGGGGGAGCCTACAATGAGCAGTTCTTC.

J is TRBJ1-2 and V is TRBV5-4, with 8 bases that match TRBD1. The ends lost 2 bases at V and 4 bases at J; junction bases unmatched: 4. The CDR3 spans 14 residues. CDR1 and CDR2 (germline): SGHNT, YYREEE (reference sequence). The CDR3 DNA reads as TGTGCCAGCAGCTTTGGGACAGGACCCTATGGCTACACCTTC. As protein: CASSFGTGPYGYTF. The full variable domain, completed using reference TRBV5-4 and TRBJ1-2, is ETGVTQSPTHLIKTRGQQVTLRCSSQSGHNTVSWYQQALGQGPQFIFQYYREEENGRGNFPPRFSGLQFPNYSSELNVNALELDDSALYLCASSFGTGPYGYTFGSGTRLTVV.

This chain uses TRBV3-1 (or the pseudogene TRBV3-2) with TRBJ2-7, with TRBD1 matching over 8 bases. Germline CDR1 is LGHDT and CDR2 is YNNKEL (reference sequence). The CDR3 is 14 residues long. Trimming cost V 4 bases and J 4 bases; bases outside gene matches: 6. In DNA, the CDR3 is TGTGCCAGCAGCCGAGGACAGGGCGGGTACGAGCAGTACTTC. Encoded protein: CASSRGQGGYEQYF.

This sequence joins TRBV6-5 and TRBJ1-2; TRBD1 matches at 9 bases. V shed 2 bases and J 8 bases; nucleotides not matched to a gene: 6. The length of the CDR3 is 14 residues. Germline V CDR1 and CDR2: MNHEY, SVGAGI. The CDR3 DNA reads TGTGCCAGCAGTTACCTTTCTGGGACAGGGGGCTACACCTTC. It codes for CASSYLSGTGGYTF.

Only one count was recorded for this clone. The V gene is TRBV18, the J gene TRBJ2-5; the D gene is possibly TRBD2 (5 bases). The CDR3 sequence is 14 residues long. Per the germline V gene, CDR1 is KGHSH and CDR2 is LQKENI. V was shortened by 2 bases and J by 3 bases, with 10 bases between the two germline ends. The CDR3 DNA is TGTGCCAGCTCACCATTATTCGGGGAAGAGACCCAGTACTTC. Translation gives CASSPLFGEETQYF.

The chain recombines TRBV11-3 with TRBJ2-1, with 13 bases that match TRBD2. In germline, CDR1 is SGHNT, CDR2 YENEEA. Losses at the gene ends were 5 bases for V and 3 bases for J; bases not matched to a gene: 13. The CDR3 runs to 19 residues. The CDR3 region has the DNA TGTGCCAGCAGCCTCTCACTAGCGGGAGGGCCCTCGGGCTACAATGAGCAGTTCTTC. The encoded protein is CASSLSLAGGPSGYNEQFF.

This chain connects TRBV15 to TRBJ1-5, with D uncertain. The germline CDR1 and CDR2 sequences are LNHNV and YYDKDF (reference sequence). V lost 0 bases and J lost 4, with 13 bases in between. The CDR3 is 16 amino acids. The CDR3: CATSRENWALNQPQHF. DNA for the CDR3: TGTGCCACCAGCAGAGAAAATTGGGCCCTTAATCAGCCCCAGCATTTT.

Here the CDR3 DNA reads TGTGCCAGCAGTTACTCGCTGTCAGGGTATGGCTACACCTTC. As protein: CASSYSLSGYGYTF. The rearrangement uses TRBV6-2 or TRBV6-3 and TRBJ1-2, with D tentatively TRBD1 (5 bases). The CDR3 has 14 amino acids. V dropped 0 bases and J dropped 5 bases, with 10 bases sitting between them. Per germline, CDR1 MNHEY and CDR2 SVGEGT.

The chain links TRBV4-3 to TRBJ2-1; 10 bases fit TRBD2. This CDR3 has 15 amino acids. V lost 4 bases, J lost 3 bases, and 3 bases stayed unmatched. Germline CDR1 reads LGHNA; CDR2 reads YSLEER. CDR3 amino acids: CASSPLAGVYNEQFF. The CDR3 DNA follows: TGCGCCAGCAGCCCTCTAGCGGGGGTCTACAATGAGCAGTTCTTC.

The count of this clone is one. The CDR3 nucleotides are TGCAGCGTTCCCCGGACTAGCGGGAGGAATGAGCAGTTCTTC. This sequence encodes CSVPRTSGRNEQFF. The chain uses TRBV29-1 and TRBJ2-1; 14 nucleotides align to TRBD2. With 5 bases clipped from V and 7 bases from J, the junction kept 4 bases outside the gene matches. The CDR3 runs 14 residues. Germline V gene sequence: CDR1 SQVTM, CDR2 ANQGSEA.

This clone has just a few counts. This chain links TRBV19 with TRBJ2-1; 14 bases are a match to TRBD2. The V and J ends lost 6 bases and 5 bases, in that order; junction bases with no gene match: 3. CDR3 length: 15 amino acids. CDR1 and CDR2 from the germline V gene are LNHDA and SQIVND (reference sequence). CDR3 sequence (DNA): TGTGCCAGTAGGACGACTAGCGGGGGGGACAATGAGCAGTTCTTC. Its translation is CASRTTSGGDNEQFF.